This TCR beta chain was recovered during a study of Ad26.COV2.S vaccination and SARS-CoV-2 variants. In the study overall: A COV1001 Ad26.COV2.S trial-arm participant provided the sample. Dosing was one shot or two shots 56 days apart. Study-wide points: Whether participants received vaccine or placebo, their non-spike TCR breadth was similar. Higher spike-specific TCR breadth was found in vaccine recipients than in placebo recipients.

TCRdb's table, derived via immunoSEQ multiplex PCR, lists solely in-frame clones and lacks some. The repertoire holds approximately 420,000 clones, with 75% to 90% as singletons. Trimming cost V 1 base and J 1 base, with 4 bases left between them. The CDR3 is 13 amino acids. CDR1 LGHNA and CDR2 YNFKEQ come from the germline V gene. As for this clone: The antigen is undetermined. A read error may be the cause here, since a much bigger clone is one base away. This sample also contains other DNA sequences that code for the same CDR3.

Specified treatment: 15 to 20 received Ad26.COV2.S at low or high dose, single or two shots; about 5 received placebo; per-sample allocation not given. Day 63 following the first vaccine or placebo injection was when the samples were taken. The chain employs TRBV4-2 and TRBJ1-1; D is unclear. The sequence was obtained from a person aged 18-65 years who received the Ad26.COV2.S COVID-19 vaccine or a placebo. Sequenced here: peripheral blood, sampled in a trial of Ad26.COV2.S vaccine versus placebo. The CDR3 DNA sequence: TGTGCCAGCAGCCAAGGGGAGAACACTGAAGCTTTCTTT. Protein product: CASSQGENTEAFF.